The present entry profiles one TCR beta chain with its context. Its antigen is unidentified. This record belongs to a study of early T cells in non-severe SARS-CoV-2 infection. In the study overall: Bulk RNA from unsorted whole blood was sequenced; chains were unpaired. Overall study findings and caveats: VDJdb matches were skewed toward anti-spike CD8 T cell responses.

J gave up 2 bases and V 1 base, and 5 bases lay outside the gene matches. This CDR3 contains 16 residues. Germline V lookup: CDR1 LGHDT, CDR2 YNNKEL (reference sequence). Attachment of unique molecular identifiers was made to individual cDNA molecules. TCRdb analysed the 5' RACE reads with MiXCR anew, one entry per CDR3 protein. The sample has some 50,000 distinct CDR3 sequences, around 9.3% seen once. This specimen consisted of whole blood, obtained at baseline. V usage is TRBV3-1 and J usage is TRBJ2-4, with 7 bases fitting TRBD1. The TCR was taken from an adult who was a healthcare worker with PCR-confirmed SARS-CoV-2 infection or an uninfected control (not recorded which). The CDR3 is CASSQGAGGSKNIQYF. CDR3 bases: TGTGCCAGCAGCCAAGGGGCAGGGGGATCCAAAAACATTCAGTACTTC. Full variable domain (remainder filled in from reference TRBV3-1 and TRBJ2-4): DTAVSQTPKYLVTQMGNDKSIKCEQNLGHDTMYWYKQDSKKFLKIMFSYNNKELIINETVPNRFSPKSPDKAHLNLHINSLELGDSAVYFCASSQGAGGSKNIQYFGAGTRLSVL.